Described below is a single TCR beta chain sequence and its context. The source of the sample is a study of shared clonotypes between healthy human individuals. Generated by immunoSEQ multiplex PCR, the TCRdb table keeps only in-frame clones and is missing some. The sample lists about 480,000 clones; 79% were seen once. The specimen sequenced was PBMCs. This TCR came from a woman in her forties in good health. Some clones in this sample may be carry-over from other donors' samples.

CDR3 coding DNA: TGTGCCAGCAGCCAACAGGGGGGTGAGCAGTTCTTC. Its translation is CASSQQGGEQFF. This rearrangement joins TRBV6-1 to TRBJ2-1; 8 bases line up with TRBD1. Germline lookup yields CDR1 MNHNS and CDR2 SASEGT. Trimming removed 6 bases from V and 9 bases from J; junction bases left unmatched: 4. CDR3 length: 12 amino acids.